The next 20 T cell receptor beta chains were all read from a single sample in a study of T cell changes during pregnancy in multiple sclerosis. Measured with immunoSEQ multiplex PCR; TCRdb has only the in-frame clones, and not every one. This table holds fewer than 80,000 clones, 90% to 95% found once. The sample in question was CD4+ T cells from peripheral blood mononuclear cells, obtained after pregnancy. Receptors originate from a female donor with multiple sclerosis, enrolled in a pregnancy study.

The DNA of the CDR3 is TGTGCCAGCAGCGCGCTCGGGACAGGACTCAATGAGCAGTTCTTC. This encodes CASSALGTGLNEQFF. The rearrangement uses TRBV9 and TRBJ2-1; 8 bases align to TRBD1. The length of the CDR3 is 15 residues. V lost 3 bases to trimming and J lost 6 bases; unmatched junction nucleotides: 8. Per the germline V gene, CDR1 is SGDLS and CDR2 is YYNGEE.

The CDR3 protein is CASSATGTYEQYF. The CDR3 DNA follows: TGTGCCAGCAGTGCCACAGGCACCTACGAGCAGTACTTC. The chain carries TRBV6-1 and TRBJ2-5, with D possibly matching TRBD1 (5 bases). The end of the DNA fits TRBJ2-7 better, so the J call may be wrong. CDR3 length: 13 amino acids. CDR1 MNHNS and CDR2 SASEGT come from the germline V gene.

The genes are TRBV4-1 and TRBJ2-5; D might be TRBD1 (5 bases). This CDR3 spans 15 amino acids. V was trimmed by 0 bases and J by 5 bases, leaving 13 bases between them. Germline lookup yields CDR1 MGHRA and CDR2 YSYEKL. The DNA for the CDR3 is TGCGCCAGCAGCCAAGATCCGGGCAGGGTCGAGACCCAGTACTTC. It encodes CASSQDPGRVETQYF.

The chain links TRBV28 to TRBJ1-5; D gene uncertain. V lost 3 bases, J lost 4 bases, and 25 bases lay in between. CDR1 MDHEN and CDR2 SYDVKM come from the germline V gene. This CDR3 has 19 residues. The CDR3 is CASSLLEGSRLVSNQPQHF. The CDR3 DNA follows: TGTGCCAGCAGTTTGTTGGAAGGCTCGAGGTTGGTGTCTAATCAGCCCCAGCATTTT.

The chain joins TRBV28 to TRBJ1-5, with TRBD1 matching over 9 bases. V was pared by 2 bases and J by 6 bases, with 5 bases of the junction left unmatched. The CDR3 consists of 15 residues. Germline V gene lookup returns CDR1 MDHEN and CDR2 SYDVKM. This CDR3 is CASSLGTGGGQPQHF. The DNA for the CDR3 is TGTGCCAGCAGTTTAGGTACAGGGGGCGGTCAGCCCCAGCATTTT.

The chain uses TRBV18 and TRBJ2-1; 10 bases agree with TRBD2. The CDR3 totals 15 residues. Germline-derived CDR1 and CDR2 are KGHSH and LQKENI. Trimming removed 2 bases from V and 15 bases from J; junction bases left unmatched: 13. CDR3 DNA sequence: TGTGCCAGCTCACCAATTGGGACTAGCGACCCCGAGGGGTTCTTC. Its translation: CASSPIGTSDPEGFF.

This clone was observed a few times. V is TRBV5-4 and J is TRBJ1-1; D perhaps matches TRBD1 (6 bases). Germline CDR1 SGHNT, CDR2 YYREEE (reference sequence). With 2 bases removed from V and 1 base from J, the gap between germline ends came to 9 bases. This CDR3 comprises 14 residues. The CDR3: CASSFGTKNTEAFF. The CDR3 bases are TGTGCCAGCAGCTTCGGGACAAAGAACACTGAAGCTTTCTTT.

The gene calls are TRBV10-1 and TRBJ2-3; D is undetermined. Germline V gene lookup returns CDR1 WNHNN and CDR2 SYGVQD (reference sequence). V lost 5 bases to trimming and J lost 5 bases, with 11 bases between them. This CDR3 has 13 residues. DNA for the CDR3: TGCGCCAGCAGTCGAGATGCACGAGATACGCAGTATTTT. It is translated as CASSRDARDTQYF.

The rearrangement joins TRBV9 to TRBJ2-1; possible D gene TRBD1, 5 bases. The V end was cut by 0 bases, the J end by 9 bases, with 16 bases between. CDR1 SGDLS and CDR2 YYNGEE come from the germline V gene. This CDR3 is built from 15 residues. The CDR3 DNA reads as TGTGCCAGCAGCGTAGATCTGGGGCAGGTGAGTGAGCAGTTCTTC. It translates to CASSVDLGQVSEQFF.

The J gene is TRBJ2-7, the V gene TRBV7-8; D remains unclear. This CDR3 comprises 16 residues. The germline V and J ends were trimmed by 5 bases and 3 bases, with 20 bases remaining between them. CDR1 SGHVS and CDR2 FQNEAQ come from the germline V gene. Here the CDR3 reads CASSPSRTTGFYEQYF. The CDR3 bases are TGTGCCAGCAGCCCAAGCCGTACTACCGGTTTCTACGAGCAGTACTTC. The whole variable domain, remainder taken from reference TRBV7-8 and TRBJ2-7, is GAGVSQSPRYKVAKRGQDVALRCDPISGHVSLFWYQQALGQGPEFLTYFQNEAQLDKSGLPSDRFFAERPEGSVSTLKIQRTQQEDSAVYLCASSPSRTTGFYEQYFGPGTRLTVT.

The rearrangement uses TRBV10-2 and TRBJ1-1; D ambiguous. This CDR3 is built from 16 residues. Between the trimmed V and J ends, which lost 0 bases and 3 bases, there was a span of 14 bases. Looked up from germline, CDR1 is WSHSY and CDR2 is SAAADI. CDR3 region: CASSESGRVSDTEAFF. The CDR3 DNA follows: TGCGCCAGCAGTGAGTCAGGGAGAGTCTCGGACACTGAAGCTTTCTTT.

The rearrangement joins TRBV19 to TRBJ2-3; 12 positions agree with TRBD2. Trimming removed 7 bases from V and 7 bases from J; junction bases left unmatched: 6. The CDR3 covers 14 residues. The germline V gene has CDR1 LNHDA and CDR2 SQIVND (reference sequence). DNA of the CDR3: TGTGCCAGTACCACTAGCGGGAGGACCAATACGCAGTATTTT. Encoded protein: CASTTSGRTNTQYF.

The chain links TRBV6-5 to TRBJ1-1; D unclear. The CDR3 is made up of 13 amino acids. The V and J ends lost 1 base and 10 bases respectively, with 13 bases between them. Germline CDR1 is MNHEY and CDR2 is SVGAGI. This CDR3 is CASSYFGVEGAFF. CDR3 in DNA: TGTGCCAGCAGTTACTTCGGGGTCGAGGGAGCTTTCTTT.

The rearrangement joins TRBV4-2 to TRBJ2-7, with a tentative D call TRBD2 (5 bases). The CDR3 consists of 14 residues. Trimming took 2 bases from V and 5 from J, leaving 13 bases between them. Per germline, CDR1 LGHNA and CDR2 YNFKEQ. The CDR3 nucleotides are TGTGCCAGCAGCCAAATTGGACTGGGGAACGAGCAGTACTTC. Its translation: CASSQIGLGNEQYF.

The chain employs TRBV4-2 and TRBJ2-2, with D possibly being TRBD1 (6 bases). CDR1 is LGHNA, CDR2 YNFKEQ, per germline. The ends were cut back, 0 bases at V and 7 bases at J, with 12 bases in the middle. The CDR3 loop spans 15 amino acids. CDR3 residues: CASSQDQGGVGELFF. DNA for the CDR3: TGTGCCAGCAGCCAAGATCAAGGGGGAGTCGGGGAGCTGTTTTTT.

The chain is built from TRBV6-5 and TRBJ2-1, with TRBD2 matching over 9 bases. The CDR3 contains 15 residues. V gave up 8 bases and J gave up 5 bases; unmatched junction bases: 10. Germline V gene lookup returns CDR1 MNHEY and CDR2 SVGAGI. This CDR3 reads CASEASTSGNNEQFF. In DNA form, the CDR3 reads TGTGCCAGCGAAGCGTCGACTAGCGGAAACAATGAGCAGTTCTTC.

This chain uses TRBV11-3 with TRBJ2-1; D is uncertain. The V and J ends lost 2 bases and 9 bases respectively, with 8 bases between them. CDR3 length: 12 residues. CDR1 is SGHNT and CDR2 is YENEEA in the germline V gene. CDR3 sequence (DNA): TGTGCCAGCAGCTTACGGTCTAGTGAGCAGTTCTTC. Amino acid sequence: CASSLRSSEQFF.

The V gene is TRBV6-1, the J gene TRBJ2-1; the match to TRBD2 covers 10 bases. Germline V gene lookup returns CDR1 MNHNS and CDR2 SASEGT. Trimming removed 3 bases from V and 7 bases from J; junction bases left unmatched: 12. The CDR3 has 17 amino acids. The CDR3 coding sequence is TGTGCCAGCAGTGATCGGGGACTAGCGACTCCAGGTAATGAGCAGTTCTTC. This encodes CASSDRGLATPGNEQFF.

The DNA for the CDR3 is TGTGCCAGTCAGAGGGGGGGCAGCCCTGACTACGAGCAGTACTTC. Translated, it gives CASQRGGSPDYEQYF. J is TRBJ2-7 and V is TRBV28, with D maybe TRBD2 (7 bases). Trimming pared 9 bases from V and 3 bases from J, leaving 21 bases between. The CDR3 spans 15 residues. Germline CDR1 MDHEN, CDR2 SYDVKM.

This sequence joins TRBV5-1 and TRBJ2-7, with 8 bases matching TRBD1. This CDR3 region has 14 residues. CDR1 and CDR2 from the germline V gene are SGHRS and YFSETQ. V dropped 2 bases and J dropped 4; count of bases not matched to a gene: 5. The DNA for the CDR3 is TGCGCCAGCAGCTTCTCGGGACAGGTATACGAGCAGTACTTC. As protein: CASSFSGQVYEQYF.